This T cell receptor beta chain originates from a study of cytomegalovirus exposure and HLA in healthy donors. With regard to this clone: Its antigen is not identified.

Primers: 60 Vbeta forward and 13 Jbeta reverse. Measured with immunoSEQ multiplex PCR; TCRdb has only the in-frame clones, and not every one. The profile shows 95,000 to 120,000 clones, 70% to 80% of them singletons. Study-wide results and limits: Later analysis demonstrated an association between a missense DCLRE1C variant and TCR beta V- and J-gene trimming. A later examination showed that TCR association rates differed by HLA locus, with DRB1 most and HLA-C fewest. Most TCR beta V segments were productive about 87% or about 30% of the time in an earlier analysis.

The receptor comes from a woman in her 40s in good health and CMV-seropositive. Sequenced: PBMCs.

Written as DNA, the CDR3 is TGTGCCTGGAGTGGGAACAGGGGAGAGACCCAGTACTTC. Translating it yields CAWSGNRGETQYF. The chain combines TRBV30 with TRBJ2-5; 7 positions agree with TRBD1. Trimming removed 1 base from V and 4 bases from J; junction bases left unmatched: 3. Germline V gene lookup returns CDR1 GTSNPN and CDR2 SVGIG (reference sequence). The CDR3 covers 13 residues.